The sample holds many counts of the clone carrying this T cell receptor beta chain. Its cognate antigen is unknown. This sample was included in a study of T cell repertoires in cytomegalovirus infection. On the study more broadly: Indications of both CMV infection and matching HLA type were provided by public TCR beta signatures.

This CDR3 contains 14 residues. Per the germline V gene, CDR1 is SGHAT and CDR2 is FQNNGV. The junction had 2 bases not matched to a gene; V was cut back by 2 bases and J by 5 bases. TCRdb called the reads again in MiXCR, with one record for every CDR3 protein. The sample records over 450,000 distinct CDR3 sequences, around 10% being singletons. Study results and limitations: What dominated the ex vivo response were HLA-C-restricted CMV-specific TCR beta clonotypes. People with CMV and the relevant HLA were identified by cumulative public TCR beta family frequency.

The sequence was collected from a human donor in good health (CMV status not recorded). Some clones in this sample may be carry-over from other donors' samples. Source material: PBMCs. The rearrangement joins TRBV11-2 to TRBJ2-1, with 8 bases that match TRBD1. The chain's CDR3 is CASSLRQGHNEQFF. DNA of the CDR3: TGTGCCAGCAGCTTACGACAGGGGCACAATGAGCAGTTCTTC. Supplemented by reference TRBV11-2 and TRBJ2-1, the full variable domain reads EAGVAQSPRYKIIEKRQSVAFWCNPISGHATLYWYQQILGQGPKLLIQFQNNGVVDDSQLPKDRFSAERLKGVDSTLKIQPAKLEDSAVYLCASSLRQGHNEQFFGPGTRLTVL.